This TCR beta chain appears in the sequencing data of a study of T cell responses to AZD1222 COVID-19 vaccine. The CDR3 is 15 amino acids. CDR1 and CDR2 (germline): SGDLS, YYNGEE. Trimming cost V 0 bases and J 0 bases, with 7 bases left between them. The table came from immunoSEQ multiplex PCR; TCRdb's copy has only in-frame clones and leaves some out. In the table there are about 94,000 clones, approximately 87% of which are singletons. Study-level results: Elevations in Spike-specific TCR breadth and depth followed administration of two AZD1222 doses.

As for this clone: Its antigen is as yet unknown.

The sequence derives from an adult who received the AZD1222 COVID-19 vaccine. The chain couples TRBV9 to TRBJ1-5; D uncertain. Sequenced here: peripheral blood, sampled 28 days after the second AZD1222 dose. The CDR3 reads CASSVEAGSNQPQHF. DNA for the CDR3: TGTGCCAGCAGCGTAGAGGCGGGTAGCAATCAGCCCCAGCATTTT.